This TCR beta chain was found in a study of T cells in Graves' hyperthyroidism and ophthalmopathy. This clonotype appeared many times. Researchers barred patients who had uncontrolled infection, other autoimmune disease, pregnancy or lactation. TCR beta CDR3 regions were amplified from RNA transcripts. In the first-round RT-PCR of the TCR CDR3, the HTBI primer set was used. TCRdb reprocessed the multiplex PCR reads via MiXCR and lists one record per CDR3 protein. The sample gives around 500,000 distinct CDR3 sequences, 20% to 25% of which show up once; approximately 49% is in the top ten. The receptor's source is a woman in her seventies with Graves' ophthalmopathy. The sample comprised blood.

CDR3 coding DNA: TGTGCCAGCAGCTTTGACAGGGGGTCCTACAATGAGCAGTTCTTC. It specifies CASSFDRGSYNEQFF. The genes are TRBV7-9 and TRBJ2-1, with 9 bases matching TRBD1. The germline CDR1 and CDR2 sequences are SEHNR and FQNEAQ (reference sequence). CDR3 length: 15 amino acids. J lost 1 base, V lost 3 bases, and 1 base had no gene match.